One sample yielded the 25 T cell receptor beta chains listed below, sequenced in a study of blood T cell repertoires in COVID-19. The method was immunoSEQ multiplex PCR; TCRdb's version includes in-frame clones alone and lacks a portion of them. The data show 200,000 or so clones, about 85% seen once. The sample taken for sequencing was peripheral blood. These receptors all stem from a man in his fifties who had recovered from COVID-19.

This clone came up once. The rearrangement links TRBV28 to TRBJ2-3; TRBD2 matches 8 bases. Germline V CDR1 and CDR2: MDHEN, SYDVKM. Germline trimming cut 6 bases from V and 6 bases from J; bases unmatched to any gene: 5. The CDR3 has 13 amino acids. The CDR3 loop is CASSGRAWDTQYF. The CDR3 DNA follows: TGTGCCAGCAGCGGGAGGGCATGGGATACGCAGTATTTT.

CDR3 DNA: TGTGCCAGCGGTCTTGGGACATACGAGCAGTACTTC. Translated: CASGLGTYEQYF. The chain is built from TRBV28 and TRBJ2-7; weak D call: TRBD1 (6 bases). V lost 8 bases and J lost 4, with 12 bases in between. The length of the CDR3 is 12 residues. Per the germline V gene, CDR1 is MDHEN and CDR2 is SYDVKM.

This sequence joins TRBV5-8 and TRBJ2-1; D may be TRBD2 (6 bases). The CDR3 consists of 16 residues. Trimming left V 0 bases short and J 3 bases short, with 13 bases between. Germline V gives CDR1 SGHTS, CDR2 YDEGEE. The CDR3 DNA reads TGTGCCAGCAGCTTGGTAAACGTCGGGGGCTACAATGAGCAGTTCTTC. Its protein is CASSLVNVGGYNEQFF.

The CDR3 protein is CASSFRTGGLYEQYF. The CDR3 DNA reads TGTGCCAGCAGCTTTCGGACAGGGGGCTTATACGAGCAGTACTTC. The V call is TRBV5-5, the J call TRBJ2-7, with 11 positions matching TRBD1. Germline V gives CDR1 SGHKS, CDR2 YYEKEE (reference sequence). There are 15 residues in the CDR3. The junction had 5 bases not matched to a gene; V was cut back by 2 bases and J by 4 bases. Based on the CDR3 plus reference TRBV5-5 and TRBJ2-7, the full variable domain is DAGVTQSPTHLIKTRGQQVTLRCSPISGHKSVSWYQQVLGQGPQFIFQYYEKEERGRGNFPDRFSARQFPNYSSELNVNALLLGDSALYLCASSFRTGGLYEQYFGPGTRLTVT.

The chain is built from TRBV4-2 and TRBJ2-5; D call uncertain. Deletions cut 0 bases from V and 5 bases from J, with 7 bases between. Germline values: CDR1 LGHNA, CDR2 YNFKEQ. The CDR3 is 13 amino acids. The CDR3 spells CASSQELSETQYF. The CDR3 DNA sequence: TGTGCCAGCAGCCAAGAACTATCCGAGACCCAGTACTTC.

The V call is TRBV10-2, the J call TRBJ1-2; 10 bases are shared with TRBD1. The CDR3 has 16 amino acids. Unmatched junction bases numbered 6, after V lost 2 bases and J lost 3 bases. The germline CDR1 and CDR2 sequences are WSHSY and SAAADI. DNA for the CDR3: TGCGCCAGCAGTGAGAAAAGGGGACAGGGGTACTATGGCTACACCTTC. Translating gives CASSEKRGQGYYGYTF.

This chain joins TRBV10-2 and TRBJ2-6, with 12 positions matching TRBD2. Germline CDR1 reads WSHSY; CDR2 reads SAAADI. The CDR3 spans 19 residues. The V gene end was trimmed by 3 bases and the J gene end by 3 bases; junction bases not matched to a gene: 9. CDR3 nucleotides: TGCGCCAGCAGTGACCGCGGACTAGCGGGAAAAATTGGGGCCAACGTCCTGACTTTC. Encoded protein: CASSDRGLAGKIGANVLTF.

This chain connects TRBV5-1 to TRBJ1-1; D is ambiguous. The ends were cut back, 0 bases at V and 0 bases at J, with 15 bases in the middle. The CDR3 runs to 17 residues. In germline, CDR1 is SGHRS, CDR2 YFSETQ. The CDR3 DNA is TGCGCCAGCAGCTTGGGATATCGGGATTTTATGAACACTGAAGCTTTCTTT. Translation gives CASSLGYRDFMNTEAFF.

This clone appeared a single time. V is TRBV27 and J is TRBJ1-1; 8 bases are a match to TRBD1. The CDR3 loop spans 15 amino acids. CDR1 is MNHEY, CDR2 SMNVEV, per germline (reference sequence). After removal of 6 bases from V and 1 base from J, the junction contained 7 bases not matched to a gene. The CDR3 region is CASSRMDRENTEAFF. CDR3 bases: TGTGCCAGCAGCCGAATGGACAGGGAGAACACTGAAGCTTTCTTT.

V is TRBV5-1 and J is TRBJ2-1; TRBD2 agrees at 12 bases. V was pared by 0 bases and J by 0 bases, with 1 base of the junction left unmatched. Germline values: CDR1 SGHRS, CDR2 YFSETQ. There are 17 residues in the CDR3. For the CDR3, the DNA is TGCGCCAGCAGCTTGGGGGGACTAGCGGGCTCCTACAATGAGCAGTTCTTC. This sequence encodes CASSLGGLAGSYNEQFF.

This clone was seen a single time. The rearrangement joins TRBV6-5 to TRBJ1-2, with TRBD1 matching over 7 bases. The CDR3 totals 13 residues. The V and J ends lost 5 bases and 6 bases, in that order; junction bases with no gene match: 6. Germline V gene sequence: CDR1 MNHEY, CDR2 SVGAGI. The CDR3 region is CASSLGTDNGYTF. The CDR3 DNA reads TGTGCCAGCAGTCTGGGGACAGACAATGGCTACACCTTC.

This chain uses TRBV6-1 with TRBJ2-3, with D possibly matching TRBD2 (6 bases). Trimming shortened V by 4 bases and J by 2 bases, and 16 bases separated the two germline ends. This CDR3 contains 16 residues. Germline-derived CDR1 and CDR2 are MNHNS and SASEGT. Written as DNA, the CDR3 is TGTGCCAGCAGTGGAACCGGGACTGGGCACACAGATACGCAGTATTTT. Translation gives CASSGTGTGHTDTQYF.

The rearrangement links TRBV6-5 to TRBJ1-2; the match to TRBD1 covers 8 bases. This CDR3 has 14 residues. In germline, CDR1 is MNHEY, CDR2 SVGAGI. With V trimmed by 7 bases and J by 8 bases, 12 bases remained unmatched. CDR3 bases: TGTGCCAGCATCTTCGACAGGGGAATCGGCGGCTACACCTTC. Translation: CASIFDRGIGGYTF.

The rearrangement uses TRBV28 and TRBJ1-5; weak D call: TRBD1 (6 bases). In germline, CDR1 is MDHEN, CDR2 SYDVKM. The CDR3 contains 13 residues. V lost 10 bases to trimming and J lost 2 bases, with 12 bases between them. In DNA form, the CDR3 reads TGTGCCACCAGACGGACAGGCAATCAGCCCCAGCATTTT. Translation: CATRRTGNQPQHF.

The gene calls are TRBV9 and TRBJ2-1, with D maybe TRBD2 (6 bases). Germline CDR1 and CDR2: SGDLS and YYNGEE. Trimming removed 4 bases from V and 8 bases from J, with 13 bases in between. This CDR3 has 13 residues. The CDR3 here is CASSSWEADEQFF. CDR3 nucleotide sequence: TGTGCCAGCAGCTCCTGGGAGGCTGATGAGCAGTTCTTC. Supplemented by reference TRBV9 and TRBJ2-1, the full variable domain reads DSGVTQTPKHLITATGQRVTLRCSPRSGDLSVYWYQQSLDQGLQFLIQYYNGEERAKGNILERFSAQQFPDLHSELNLSSLELGDSALYFCASSSWEADEQFFGPGTRLTVL.

The count of this clone is one. The rearrangement links TRBV28 to TRBJ1-1, with D perhaps TRBD1 (6 bases). The CDR3 extends over 16 amino acids. V gave up 5 bases and J gave up 0 bases, with 16 bases separating them. Germline values: CDR1 MDHEN, CDR2 SYDVKM. CDR3 region: CASSTPGGGMNTEAFF. The DNA of the CDR3 is TGTGCCAGCAGTACCCCGGGAGGGGGAATGAACACTGAAGCTTTCTTT.

The CDR3 loop reads CAWRIRQGPGYGYTF. The CDR3 DNA is TGTGCCTGGAGGATCCGACAGGGCCCAGGCTATGGCTACACCTTC. The chain employs TRBV30 and TRBJ1-2; 7 bases are shared with TRBD1. The V gene's germline CDR1 is GTSNPN and CDR2 SVGIG (reference sequence). CDR3 length equals 15 residues. V was clipped by 3 bases and J by 4 bases; unmatched bases: 11.

The chain is built from TRBV9 and TRBJ2-1; 10 positions agree with TRBD2. From germline, CDR1 is SGDLS and CDR2 YYNGEE. After removal of 2 bases from V and 3 bases from J, the junction contained 5 bases not matched to a gene. The CDR3 runs to 16 residues. The DNA of the CDR3 is TGTGCCAGCAGCGTGAGGGCTAGCGGGAGCTACAATGAGCAGTTCTTC. It translates to CASSVRASGSYNEQFF.

The rearrangement links TRBV9 to TRBJ2-2; 9 nucleotides align to TRBD2. This CDR3 has 15 amino acids. Germline V gene lookup returns CDR1 SGDLS and CDR2 YYNGEE. The trim removed 4 bases at V and 1 base at J, leaving 2 bases unmatched. This CDR3 is CASSTTSGNTGELFF. The CDR3 DNA sequence: TGTGCCAGCAGCACGACTAGCGGGAACACCGGGGAGCTGTTTTTT.

V usage is TRBV19 and J usage is TRBJ1-2; the D gene is possibly TRBD1 (6 bases). The CDR3 consists of 15 residues. Trimming removed 9 bases at V and 4 bases at J, with 21 bases between. Germline V gene sequence: CDR1 LNHDA, CDR2 SQIVND (reference sequence). CDR3 loop: CASSTGKPVSYGYTF. The CDR3 region has the DNA TGTGCCAGCTCGACAGGAAAACCAGTGAGCTATGGCTACACCTTC. The variable domain in full, completed from reference TRBV19 and TRBJ1-2, reads DGGITQSPKYLFRKEGQNVTLSCEQNLNHDAMYWYRQDPGQGLRLIYYSQIVNDFQKGDIAEGYSVSREKKESFPLTVTSAQKNPTAFYLCASSTGKPVSYGYTFGSGTRLTVV.

The V and J genes are TRBV5-3 and TRBJ2-2, with 11 nucleotides matching TRBD2. TRBV5-3 is an ORF, with its function uncertain. This CDR3 has 17 amino acids. The V gene end was trimmed by 4 bases and the J gene end by 5 bases; junction bases not matched to a gene: 10. CDR3 DNA: TGTGCCAGAAGCCCAACACTAGCGGGAGCTAAGACCGGGGAGCTGTTTTTT. This gives the protein CARSPTLAGAKTGELFF.

The chain links TRBV2 to TRBJ2-5; a weak D match, TRBD2 (7 bases). Germline V gene data show CDR1 as SNHLY and CDR2 as FYNNEI. Deletions cut 3 bases from V and 0 bases from J, with 14 bases between. This CDR3 is 16 amino acids long. CDR3 nucleotides: TGTGCCAGCAGTGAGTTGGGGGGGGCGTACCAAGAGACCCAGTACTTC. This codes for CASSELGGAYQETQYF.

The chain links TRBV25-1 to TRBJ2-5, with 12 bases fitting TRBD1. V was clipped by 1 base and J by 5 bases; unmatched bases: 5. This CDR3 contains 16 residues. Germline V gene sequence: CDR1 MGHDK, CDR2 SYGVNS. CDR3 DNA: TGTGCCAGCAGTGAATCGGGGACAGGGGGCGCGGAGACCCAGTACTTC. It encodes CASSESGTGGAETQYF.

This chain joins TRBV9 and TRBJ2-5; possibly TRBD1 for D (7 bases). The CDR3 runs 14 residues. Looked up from germline, CDR1 is SGDLS and CDR2 is YYNGEE. The V end lost 0 bases, the J end lost 4 bases, and 10 bases lay between the germline ends. CDR3 sequence (DNA): TGTGCCAGCAGCGTAGGCGGGACAGTAGAGACCCAGTACTTC. It codes for CASSVGGTVETQYF. Full variable domain (missing parts from reference TRBV9 and TRBJ2-5): DSGVTQTPKHLITATGQRVTLRCSPRSGDLSVYWYQQSLDQGLQFLIQYYNGEERAKGNILERFSAQQFPDLHSELNLSSLELGDSALYFCASSVGGTVETQYFGPGTRLLVL.

The gene calls are TRBV19 and TRBJ2-1, with TRBD1 matching over 8 bases. This CDR3 is 15 amino acids long. V shed 4 bases, J shed 6 bases, and the junction held 8 bases outside the gene matches. Germline loops: CDR1 LNHDA, CDR2 SQIVND (reference sequence). CDR3 region: CASSTPRGPINEQFF. As DNA, the CDR3 is TGTGCCAGTAGTACTCCCAGGGGGCCTATCAATGAGCAGTTCTTC.